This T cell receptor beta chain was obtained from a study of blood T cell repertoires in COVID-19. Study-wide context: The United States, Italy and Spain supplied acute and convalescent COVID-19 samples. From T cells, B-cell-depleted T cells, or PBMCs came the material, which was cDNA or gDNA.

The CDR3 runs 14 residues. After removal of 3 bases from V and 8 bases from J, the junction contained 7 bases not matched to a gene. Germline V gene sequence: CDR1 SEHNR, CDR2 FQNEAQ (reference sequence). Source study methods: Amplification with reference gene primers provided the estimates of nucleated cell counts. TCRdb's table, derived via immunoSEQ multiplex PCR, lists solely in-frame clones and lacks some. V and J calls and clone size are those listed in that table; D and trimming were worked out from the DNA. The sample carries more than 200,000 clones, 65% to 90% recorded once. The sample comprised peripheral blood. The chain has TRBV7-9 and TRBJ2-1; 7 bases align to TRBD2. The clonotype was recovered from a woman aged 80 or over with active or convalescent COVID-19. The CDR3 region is CASSFSGSGDEQFF. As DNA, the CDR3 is TGTGCCAGCAGCTTTAGCGGGTCGGGGGATGAGCAGTTCTTC.